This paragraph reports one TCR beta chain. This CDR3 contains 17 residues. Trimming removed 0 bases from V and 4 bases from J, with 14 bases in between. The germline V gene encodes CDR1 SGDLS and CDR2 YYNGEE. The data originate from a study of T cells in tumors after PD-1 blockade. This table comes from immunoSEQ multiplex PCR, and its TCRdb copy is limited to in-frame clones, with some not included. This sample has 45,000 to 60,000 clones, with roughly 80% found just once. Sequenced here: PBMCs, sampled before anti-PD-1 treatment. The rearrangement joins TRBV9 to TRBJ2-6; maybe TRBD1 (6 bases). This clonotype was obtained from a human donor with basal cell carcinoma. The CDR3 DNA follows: TGTGCCAGCAGCGTAGCAGGGGATCCTCTGGGGGCCAACGTCCTGACTTTC. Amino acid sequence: CASSVAGDPLGANVLTF.